The 11 T cell receptor beta chains below were found in one sample sequenced in a study of T cell responses to AZD1222 COVID-19 vaccine (dated by TCRdb to about 2021). Libraries were prepared through the immunoSEQ multiplex PCR assay. TCRdb carries this immuneACCESS record with in-frame sequences only. Its versions omit some clonotypes, under half of them owing to an unresolved V gene in the studies checked, with the rest unexplained. Recorded for this sample are more than 110,000 clones; approximately 83% of them occurred a single time. Together, the top ten hold around 8% of the sample. The time point label corresponds to: baseline before first vaccination. The source was peripheral blood, collected on day 0 of AZD1222 vaccination. These receptors came from an adult in good health.

The V and J genes are TRBV30 and TRBJ1-5; D not certain. Germline assignment: CDR1 GTSNPN and CDR2 SVGIG (reference sequence). Trimming stripped 0 bases from V and 7 bases from J, with 10 bases between. The CDR3 runs to 13 residues. CDR3: CAWSVGTGQPQHF. CDR3 bases: TGTGCCTGGAGTGTAGGCACCGGGCAGCCCCAGCATTTT.

The chain couples TRBV29-1 to TRBJ1-1; 8 nucleotides match TRBD1. CDR3 length: 14 amino acids. Germline V gene data show CDR1 as SQVTM and CDR2 as ANQGSEA. Losses at the gene ends were 6 bases for V and 1 base for J; bases not matched to a gene: 7. The CDR3 nucleotides are TGCAGCGTCGGTCCCGGGACAGGGAACACTGAAGCTTTCTTT. Protein sequence: CSVGPGTGNTEAFF.

The CDR3 sequence is CAWSVLPTPTEAFF. For the CDR3, the DNA is TGTGCCTGGAGTGTACTGCCAACGCCCACTGAAGCTTTCTTT. The gene calls are TRBV30 and TRBJ1-1; D gene unclear. This CDR3 is 14 amino acids long. The germline V gene has CDR1 GTSNPN and CDR2 SVGIG (reference sequence). Trimming pared 0 bases from V and 4 bases from J, leaving 12 bases between.

This clone was seen a few times. The chain uses TRBV18 and TRBJ1-6; D call uncertain. V dropped 4 bases and J dropped 6 bases, with 13 bases sitting between them. Germline CDR1 KGHSH, CDR2 LQKENI. CDR3 length equals 15 residues. The CDR3 nucleotides are TGTGCCAGCTCACTTTCCGGGCCGTCTAATTCACCCCTCCACTTT. Its protein is CASSLSGPSNSPLHF.

The chain joins TRBV7-9 to TRBJ1-4; D is ambiguous. Germline CDR1 reads SEHNR; CDR2 reads FQNEAQ (reference sequence). Trimming stripped 6 bases from V and 5 bases from J, with 4 bases between. CDR3 size: 11 residues. DNA of the CDR3: TGTGCCAGCAGTCAAAATGAAAAACTGTTTTTT. Amino acid sequence: CASSQNEKLFF. The full variable domain, with the rest looked up from reference TRBV7-9 and TRBJ1-4, is DTGVSQNPRHKITKRGQNVTFRCDPISEHNRLYWYRQTLGQGPEFLTYFQNEAQLEKSRLLSDRFSAERPKGSFSTLEIQRTEQGDSAMYLCASSQNEKLFFGSGTQLSVL.

This rearrangement joins TRBV25-1 to TRBJ2-2; 7 nucleotides align to TRBD1. With V trimmed by 4 bases and J by 3 bases, 5 bases remained unmatched. CDR1 and CDR2 (germline): MGHDK, SYGVNS. The CDR3 runs to 15 residues. CDR3 sequence reads: CASSANQGDTGELFF. CDR3 nucleotides: TGTGCCAGCAGTGCCAACCAGGGGGACACCGGGGAGCTGTTTTTT. Complete variable domain (other parts from reference TRBV25-1 and TRBJ2-2): EADIYQTPRYLVIGTGKKITLECSQTMGHDKMYWYQQDPGMELHLIHYSYGVNSTEKGDLSSESTVSRIRTEHFPLTLESARPSHTSQYLCASSANQGDTGELFFGEGSRLTVL.

The chain employs TRBV6-1 and TRBJ1-5; unclear D gene. The CDR3 runs 12 residues. Germline V gene sequence: CDR1 MNHNS, CDR2 SASEGT. Between the trimmed V and J ends, which lost 1 base and 15 bases, there was a span of 13 bases. CDR3 sequence: CASSEGREAGHF. CDR3 DNA sequence: TGTGCCAGCAGTGAAGGGAGGGAAGCTGGGCATTTT.

The chain is built from TRBV10-2 and TRBJ2-7; tentatively, D is TRBD2 (5 bases). The CDR3 is 11 residues long. CDR1 WSHSY and CDR2 SAAADI come from the germline V gene. CDR3 bases: TGCGCGTGTCGGGGATCCTACGAGCAGTACTTC. Encoded protein: CACRGSYEQYF.

Written as DNA, the CDR3 is TGTGCCAGCTCAAAGGGTTTGTCTAATGAAAAACTGTTTTTT. This gives the protein CASSKGLSNEKLFF. This chain uses TRBV18 with TRBJ1-4; D remains unclear. Trimming took 5 bases from V and 3 from J, leaving 10 bases between them. Germline V gene data show CDR1 as KGHSH and CDR2 as LQKENI. The CDR3 is 14 residues long.

The chain links TRBV10-3 to TRBJ1-1; 8 bases map to TRBD1. Germline CDR1 ENHRY, CDR2 SYGVKD. V was clipped by 10 bases and J by 5 bases; unmatched bases: 12. The CDR3 is 14 residues long. In DNA, the CDR3 is TGTGCCACCGACAGGGGAAGTTTAAGTACTGAAGCTTTCTTT. This encodes CATDRGSLSTEAFF.

This clone was observed a few times. The chain carries TRBV29-1 and TRBJ2-5; 8 nucleotides agree with TRBD2. CDR3 length: 12 residues. Losses at the gene ends were 7 bases for V and 5 bases for J; bases not matched to a gene: 6. Germline CDR1 is SQVTM and CDR2 is ANQGSEA. In DNA form, the CDR3 reads TGCAGCGCTAGCGGGCTGGGGGAGACCCAGTACTTC. Translating it yields CSASGLGETQYF.